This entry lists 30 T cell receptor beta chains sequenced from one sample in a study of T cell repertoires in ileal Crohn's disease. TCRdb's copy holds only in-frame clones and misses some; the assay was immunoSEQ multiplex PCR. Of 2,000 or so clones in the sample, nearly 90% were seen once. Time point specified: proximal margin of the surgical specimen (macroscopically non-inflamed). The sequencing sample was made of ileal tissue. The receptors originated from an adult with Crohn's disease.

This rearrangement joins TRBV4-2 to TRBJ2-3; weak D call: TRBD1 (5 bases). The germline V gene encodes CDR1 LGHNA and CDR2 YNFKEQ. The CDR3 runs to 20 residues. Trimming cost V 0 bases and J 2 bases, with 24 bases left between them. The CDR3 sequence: CASSQDRGFEPATITDTQYF. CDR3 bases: TGTGCCAGCAGCCAAGATAGGGGCTTTGAGCCCGCCACAATCACAGATACGCAGTATTTT.

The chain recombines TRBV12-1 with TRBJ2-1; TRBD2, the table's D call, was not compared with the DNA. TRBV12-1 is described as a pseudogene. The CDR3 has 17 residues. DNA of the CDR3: TGTGCCAGCAGCTTTGCGGTAGCGGGCTCAGTCGACAATGAGCAGTTCTTC. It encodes CASSFAVAGSVDNEQFF.

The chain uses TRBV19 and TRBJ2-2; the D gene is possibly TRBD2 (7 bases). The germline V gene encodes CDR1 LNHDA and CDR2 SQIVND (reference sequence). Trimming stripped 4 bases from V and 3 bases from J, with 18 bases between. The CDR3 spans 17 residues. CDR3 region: CASSTPWGRGHTGELFF. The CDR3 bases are TGTGCCAGTAGTACCCCGTGGGGGCGGGGGCACACCGGGGAGCTGTTTTTT.

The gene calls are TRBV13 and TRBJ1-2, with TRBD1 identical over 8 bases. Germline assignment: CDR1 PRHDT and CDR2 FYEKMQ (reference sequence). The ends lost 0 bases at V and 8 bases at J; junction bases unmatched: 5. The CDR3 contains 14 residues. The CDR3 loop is CASSLGTGVYGYTF. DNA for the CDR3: TGTGCCAGCAGCTTAGGGACAGGGGTTTACGGCTACACCTTC. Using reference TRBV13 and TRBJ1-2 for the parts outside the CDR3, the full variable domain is AAGVIQSPRHLIKEKRETATLKCYPIPRHDTVYWYQQGPGQDPQFLISFYEKMQSDKGSIPDRFSAQQFSDYHSELNMSSLELGDSALYFCASSLGTGVYGYTFGSGTRLTVV.

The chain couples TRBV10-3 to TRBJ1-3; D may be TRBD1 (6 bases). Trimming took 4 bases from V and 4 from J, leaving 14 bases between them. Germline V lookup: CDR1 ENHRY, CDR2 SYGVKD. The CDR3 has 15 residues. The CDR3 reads CAISATGPGGNTIYF. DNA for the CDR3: TGTGCCATCAGTGCCACAGGGCCTGGAGGAAACACCATATATTTT.

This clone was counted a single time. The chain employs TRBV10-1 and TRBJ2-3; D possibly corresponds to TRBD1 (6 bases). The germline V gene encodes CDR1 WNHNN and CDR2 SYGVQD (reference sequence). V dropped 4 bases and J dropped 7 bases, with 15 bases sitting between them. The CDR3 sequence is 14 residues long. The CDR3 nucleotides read TGCGCCAGCAGTGGGACAGCTCTCTCACATACGCAGTATTTT. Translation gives CASSGTALSHTQYF.

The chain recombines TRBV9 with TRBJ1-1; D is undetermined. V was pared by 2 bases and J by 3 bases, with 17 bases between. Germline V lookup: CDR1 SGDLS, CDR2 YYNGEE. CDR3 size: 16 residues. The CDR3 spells CASSVPLGWADTEAFF. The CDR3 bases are TGTGCCAGCAGCGTCCCACTCGGATGGGCAGACACTGAAGCTTTCTTT.

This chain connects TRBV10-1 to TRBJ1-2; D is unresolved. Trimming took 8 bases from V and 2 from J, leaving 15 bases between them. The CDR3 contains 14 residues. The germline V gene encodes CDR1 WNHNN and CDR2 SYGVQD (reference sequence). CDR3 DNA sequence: TGCGCCAGCCCCAAACGCCGAGTGAACTATGGCTACACCTTC. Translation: CASPKRRVNYGYTF.

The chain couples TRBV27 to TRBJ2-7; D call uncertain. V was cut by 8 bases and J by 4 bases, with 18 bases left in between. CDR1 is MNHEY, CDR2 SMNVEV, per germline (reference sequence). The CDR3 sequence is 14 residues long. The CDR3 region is CASAALGKLYEQYF. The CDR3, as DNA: TGTGCCAGCGCGGCCCTAGGAAAGCTTTACGAGCAGTACTTC.

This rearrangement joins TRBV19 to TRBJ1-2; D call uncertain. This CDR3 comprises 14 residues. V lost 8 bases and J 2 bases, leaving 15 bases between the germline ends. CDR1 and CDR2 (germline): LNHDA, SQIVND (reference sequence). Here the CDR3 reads CASSISGNNYGYTF. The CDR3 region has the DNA TGTGCCAGTTCAATCTCCGGGAACAACTATGGCTACACCTTC. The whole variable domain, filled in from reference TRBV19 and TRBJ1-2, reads DGGITQSPKYLFRKEGQNVTLSCEQNLNHDAMYWYRQDPGQGLRLIYYSQIVNDFQKGDIAEGYSVSREKKESFPLTVTSAQKNPTAFYLCASSISGNNYGYTFGSGTRLTVV.

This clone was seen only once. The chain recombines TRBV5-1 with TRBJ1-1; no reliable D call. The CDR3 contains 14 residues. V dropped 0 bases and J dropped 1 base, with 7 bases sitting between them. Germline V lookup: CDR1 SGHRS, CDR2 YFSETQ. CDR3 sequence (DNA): TGCGCCAGCAGCTTGGAGCCTCAGAACACTGAAGCTTTCTTT. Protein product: CASSLEPQNTEAFF.

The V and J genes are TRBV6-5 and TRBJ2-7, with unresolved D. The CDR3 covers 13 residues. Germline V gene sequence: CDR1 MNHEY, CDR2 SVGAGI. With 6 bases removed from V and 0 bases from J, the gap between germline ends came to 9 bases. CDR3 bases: TGTGCCAGCAGGGGCAGGAACTCCTACGAGCAGTACTTC. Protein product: CASRGRNSYEQYF.

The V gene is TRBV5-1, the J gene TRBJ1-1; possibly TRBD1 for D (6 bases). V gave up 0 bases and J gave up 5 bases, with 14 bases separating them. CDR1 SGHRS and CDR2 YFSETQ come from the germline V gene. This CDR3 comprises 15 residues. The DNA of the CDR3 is TGCGCCAGCAGCTTGGAGCGGGGGGCGAGGACTGAAGCTTTCTTT. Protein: CASSLERGARTEAFF.

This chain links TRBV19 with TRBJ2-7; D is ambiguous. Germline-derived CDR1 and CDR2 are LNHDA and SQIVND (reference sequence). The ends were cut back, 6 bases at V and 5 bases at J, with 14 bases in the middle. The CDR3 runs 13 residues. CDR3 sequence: CASSPSRFHEQYF. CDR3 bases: TGTGCCAGTAGCCCCTCCCGCTTTCACGAGCAGTACTTC.

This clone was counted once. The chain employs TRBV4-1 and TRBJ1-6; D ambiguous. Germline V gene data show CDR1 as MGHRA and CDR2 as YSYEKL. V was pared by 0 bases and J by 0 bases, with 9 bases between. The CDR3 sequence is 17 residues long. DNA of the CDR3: TGCGCCAGCAGCCAAGATCTGCACAACTCCTATAATTCACCCCTCCACTTT. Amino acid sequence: CASSQDLHNSYNSPLHF.

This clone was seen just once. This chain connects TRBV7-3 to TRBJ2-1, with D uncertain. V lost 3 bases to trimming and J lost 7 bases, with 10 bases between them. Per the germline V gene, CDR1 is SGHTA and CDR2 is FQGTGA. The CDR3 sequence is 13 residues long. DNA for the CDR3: TGTGCCAGCAGCTTTCAAGCTCCTAATGAGCAGTTCTTC. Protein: CASSFQAPNEQFF.

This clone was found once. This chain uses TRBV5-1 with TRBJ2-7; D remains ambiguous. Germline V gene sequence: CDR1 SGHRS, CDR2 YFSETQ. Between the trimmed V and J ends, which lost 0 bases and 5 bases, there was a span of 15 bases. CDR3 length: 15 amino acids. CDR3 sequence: CASSLAGPTTDEQYF. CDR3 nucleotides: TGCGCCAGCAGCTTGGCCGGGCCCACTACCGACGAGCAGTACTTC.

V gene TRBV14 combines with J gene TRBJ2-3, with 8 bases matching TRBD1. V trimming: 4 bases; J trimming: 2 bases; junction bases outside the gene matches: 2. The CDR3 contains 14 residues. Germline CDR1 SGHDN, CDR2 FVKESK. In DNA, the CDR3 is TGTGCCAGCAGCCGGACAGGGACCACAGATACGCAGTATTTT. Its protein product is CASSRTGTTDTQYF.

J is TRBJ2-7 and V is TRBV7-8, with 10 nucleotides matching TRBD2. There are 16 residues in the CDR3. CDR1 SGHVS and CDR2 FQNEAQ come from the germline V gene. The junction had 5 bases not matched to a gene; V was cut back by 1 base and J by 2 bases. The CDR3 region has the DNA TGTGCCAGCAGCTTAGTAGGTCTAGCGGGAGCCTACGAGCAGTACTTC. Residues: CASSLVGLAGAYEQYF.

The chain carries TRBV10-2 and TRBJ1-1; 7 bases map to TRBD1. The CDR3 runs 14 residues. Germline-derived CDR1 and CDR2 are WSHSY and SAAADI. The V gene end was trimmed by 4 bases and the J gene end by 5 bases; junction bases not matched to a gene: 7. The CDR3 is CASSGGGGWTEAFF. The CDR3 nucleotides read TGCGCCAGCAGTGGGGGAGGGGGCTGGACTGAAGCTTTCTTT.

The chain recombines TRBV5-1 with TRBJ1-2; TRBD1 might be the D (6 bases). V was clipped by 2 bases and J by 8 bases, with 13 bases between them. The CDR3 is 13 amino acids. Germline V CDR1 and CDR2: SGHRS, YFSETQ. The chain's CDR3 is CASSFSQGQGYTF. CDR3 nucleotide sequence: TGCGCCAGCAGCTTCTCACAGGGCCAAGGCTACACCTTC.

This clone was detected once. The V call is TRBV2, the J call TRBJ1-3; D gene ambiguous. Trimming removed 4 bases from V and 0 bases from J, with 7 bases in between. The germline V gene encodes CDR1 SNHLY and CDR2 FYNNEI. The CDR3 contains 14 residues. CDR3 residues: CASSAAISGNTIYF. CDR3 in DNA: TGTGCCAGCAGTGCAGCAATCTCTGGAAACACCATATATTTT.

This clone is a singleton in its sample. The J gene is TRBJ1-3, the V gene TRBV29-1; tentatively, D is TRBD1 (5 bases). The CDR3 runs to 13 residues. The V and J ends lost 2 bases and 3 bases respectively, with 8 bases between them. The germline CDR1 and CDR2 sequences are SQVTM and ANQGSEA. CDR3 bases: TGCAGCGTTGAAAAGGGGATTGGAAACACCATATATTTT. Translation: CSVEKGIGNTIYF.

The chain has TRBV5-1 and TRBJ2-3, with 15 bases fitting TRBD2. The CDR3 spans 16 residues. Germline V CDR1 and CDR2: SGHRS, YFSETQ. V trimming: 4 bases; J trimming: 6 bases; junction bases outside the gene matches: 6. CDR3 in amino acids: CASSTRTSGRVDTQYF. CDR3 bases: TGCGCCAGCAGCACGCGGACTAGCGGGAGGGTGGATACGCAGTATTTT.

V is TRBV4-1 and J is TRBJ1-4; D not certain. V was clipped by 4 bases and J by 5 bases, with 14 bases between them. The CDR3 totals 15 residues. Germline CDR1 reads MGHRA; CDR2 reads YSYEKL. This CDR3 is CASSPFTRSNEKLFF. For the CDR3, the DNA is TGCGCCAGCAGCCCCTTTACCCGGAGCAATGAAAAACTGTTTTTT.

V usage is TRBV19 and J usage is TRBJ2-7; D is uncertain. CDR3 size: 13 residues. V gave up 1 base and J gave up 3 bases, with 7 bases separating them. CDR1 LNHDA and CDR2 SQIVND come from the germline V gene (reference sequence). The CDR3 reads CASSIGGIYEQYF. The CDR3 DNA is TGTGCCAGTAGTATAGGCGGCATCTACGAGCAGTACTTC.

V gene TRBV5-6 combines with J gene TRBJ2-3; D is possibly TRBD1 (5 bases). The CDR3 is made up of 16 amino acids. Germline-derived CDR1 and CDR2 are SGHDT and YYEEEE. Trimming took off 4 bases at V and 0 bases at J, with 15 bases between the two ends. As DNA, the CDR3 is TGTGCCAGCAGCCAGGACATCGAAATCAGCACAGATACGCAGTATTTT. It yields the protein CASSQDIEISTDTQYF.

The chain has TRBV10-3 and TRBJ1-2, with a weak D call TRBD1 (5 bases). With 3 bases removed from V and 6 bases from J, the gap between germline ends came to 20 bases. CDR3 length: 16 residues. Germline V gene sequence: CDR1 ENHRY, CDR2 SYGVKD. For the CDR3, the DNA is TGTGCCATCAGTGACCTTATAGGACAATATGGGGATGGCTACACCTTC. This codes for CAISDLIGQYGDGYTF.

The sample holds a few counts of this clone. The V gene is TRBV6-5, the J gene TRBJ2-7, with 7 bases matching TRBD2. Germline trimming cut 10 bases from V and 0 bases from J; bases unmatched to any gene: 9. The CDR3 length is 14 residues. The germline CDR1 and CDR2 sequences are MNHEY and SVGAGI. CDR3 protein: CATYGRGSSYEQYF. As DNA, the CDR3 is TGTGCCACCTATGGGCGGGGGAGCTCCTACGAGCAGTACTTC.

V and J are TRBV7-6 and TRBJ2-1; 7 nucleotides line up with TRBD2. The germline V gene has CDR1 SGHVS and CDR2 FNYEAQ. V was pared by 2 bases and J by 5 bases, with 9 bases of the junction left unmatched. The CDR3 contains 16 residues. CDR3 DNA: TGTGCCAGCAGCTTAAAGCGGGGAGAGGCCCACAATGAGCAGTTCTTC. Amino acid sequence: CASSLKRGEAHNEQFF.